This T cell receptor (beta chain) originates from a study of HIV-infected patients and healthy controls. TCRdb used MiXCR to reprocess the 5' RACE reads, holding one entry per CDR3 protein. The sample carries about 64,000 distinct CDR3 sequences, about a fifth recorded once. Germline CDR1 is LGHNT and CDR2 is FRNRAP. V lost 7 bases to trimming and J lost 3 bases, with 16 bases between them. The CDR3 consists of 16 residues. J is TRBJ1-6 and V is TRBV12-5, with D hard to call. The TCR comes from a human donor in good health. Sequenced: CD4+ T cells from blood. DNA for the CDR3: TGTGCTAGTGCTCTAGGCCTGGTGGGCTATAATTCACCCCTCCACTTT. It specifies CASALGLVGYNSPLHF.